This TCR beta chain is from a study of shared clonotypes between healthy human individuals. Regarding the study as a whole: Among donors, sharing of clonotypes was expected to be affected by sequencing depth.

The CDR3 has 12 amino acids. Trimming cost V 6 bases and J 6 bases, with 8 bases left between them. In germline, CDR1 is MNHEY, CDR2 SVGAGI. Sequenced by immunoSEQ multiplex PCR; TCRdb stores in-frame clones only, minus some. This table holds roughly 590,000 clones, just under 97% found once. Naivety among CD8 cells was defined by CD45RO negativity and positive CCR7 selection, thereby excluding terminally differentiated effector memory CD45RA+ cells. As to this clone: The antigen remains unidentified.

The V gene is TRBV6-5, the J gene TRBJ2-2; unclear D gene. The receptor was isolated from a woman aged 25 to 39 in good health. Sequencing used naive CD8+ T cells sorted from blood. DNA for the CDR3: TGTGCCAGCAGGCATGAGTCCGGGGAGCTGTTTTTT. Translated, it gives CASRHESGELFF.